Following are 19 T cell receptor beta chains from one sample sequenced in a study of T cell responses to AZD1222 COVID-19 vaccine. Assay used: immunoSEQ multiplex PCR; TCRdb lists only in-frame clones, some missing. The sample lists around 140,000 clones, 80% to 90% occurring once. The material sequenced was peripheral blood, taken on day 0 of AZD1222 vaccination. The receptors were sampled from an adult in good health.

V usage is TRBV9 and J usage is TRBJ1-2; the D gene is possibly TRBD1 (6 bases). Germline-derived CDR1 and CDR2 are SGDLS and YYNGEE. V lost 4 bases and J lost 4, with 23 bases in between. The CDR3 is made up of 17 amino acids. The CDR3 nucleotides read TGTGCCAGCAGCCCCTTTTCGGGGGGGCGCGAATCCTATGGCTACACCTTC. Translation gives CASSPFSGGRESYGYTF. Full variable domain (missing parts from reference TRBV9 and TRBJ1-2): DSGVTQTPKHLITATGQRVTLRCSPRSGDLSVYWYQQSLDQGLQFLIQYYNGEERAKGNILERFSAQQFPDLHSELNLSSLELGDSALYFCASSPFSGGRESYGYTFGSGTRLTVV.

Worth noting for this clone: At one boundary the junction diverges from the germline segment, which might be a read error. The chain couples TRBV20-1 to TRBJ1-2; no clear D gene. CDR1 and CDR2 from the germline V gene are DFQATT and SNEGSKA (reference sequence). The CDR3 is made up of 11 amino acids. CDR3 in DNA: TGCAGTGCTAGTTGGGTTCAGTCTCGAGAATTC. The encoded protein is CSASWVQSREF.

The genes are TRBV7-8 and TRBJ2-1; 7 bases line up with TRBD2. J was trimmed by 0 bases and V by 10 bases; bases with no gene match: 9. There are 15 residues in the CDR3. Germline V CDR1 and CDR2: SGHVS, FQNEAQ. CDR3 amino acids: CATRDGGSSYNEQFF. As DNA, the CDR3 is TGTGCCACCAGGGACGGCGGGAGCTCCTACAATGAGCAGTTCTTC. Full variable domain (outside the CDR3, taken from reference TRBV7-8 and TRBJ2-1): GAGVSQSPRYKVAKRGQDVALRCDPISGHVSLFWYQQALGQGPEFLTYFQNEAQLDKSGLPSDRFFAERPEGSVSTLKIQRTQQEDSAVYLCATRDGGSSYNEQFFGPGTRLTVL.

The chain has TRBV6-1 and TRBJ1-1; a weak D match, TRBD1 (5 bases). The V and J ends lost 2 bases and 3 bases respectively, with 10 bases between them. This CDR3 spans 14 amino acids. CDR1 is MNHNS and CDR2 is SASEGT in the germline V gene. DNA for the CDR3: TGTGCCAGCAGTGAACCCGGACACCACACTGAAGCTTTCTTT. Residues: CASSEPGHHTEAFF.

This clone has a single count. The CDR3 region is CATSDVSGRDYNEQFF. The CDR3 coding sequence is TGTGCCACCAGTGATGTTAGCGGGAGGGACTACAATGAGCAGTTCTTC. The rearrangement links TRBV24-1 to TRBJ2-1, with TRBD2 matching over 11 bases. The V and J ends lost 3 bases and 3 bases, in that order; junction bases with no gene match: 3. Germline assignment: CDR1 KGHDR and CDR2 SFDVKD. The CDR3 is 16 residues long.

The CDR3 is CASSSSTGVGVEQYF. The CDR3 DNA is TGTGCCAGTAGTAGCTCGACAGGGGTAGGAGTCGAGCAGTACTTC. This rearrangement joins TRBV19 to TRBJ2-7, with 8 nucleotides matching TRBD1. CDR3 length: 15 residues. The V segment lost 4 bases and the J segment 6 bases; nucleotides outside the gene matches: 11. Looked up from germline, CDR1 is LNHDA and CDR2 is SQIVND (reference sequence).

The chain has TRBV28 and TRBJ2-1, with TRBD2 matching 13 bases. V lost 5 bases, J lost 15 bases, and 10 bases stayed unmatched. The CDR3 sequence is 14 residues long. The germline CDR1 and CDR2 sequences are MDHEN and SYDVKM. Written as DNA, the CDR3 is TGTGCCAGCAGTCCCCGACTAGCGGGAGGTCCCCGGTTCTTC. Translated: CASSPRLAGGPRFF.

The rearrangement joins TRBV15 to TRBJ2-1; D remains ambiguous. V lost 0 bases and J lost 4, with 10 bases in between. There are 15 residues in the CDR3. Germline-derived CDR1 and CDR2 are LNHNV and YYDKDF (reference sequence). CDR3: CATSRDSELYNEQFF. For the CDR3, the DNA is TGTGCCACCAGCAGAGATTCAGAACTTTACAATGAGCAGTTCTTC.

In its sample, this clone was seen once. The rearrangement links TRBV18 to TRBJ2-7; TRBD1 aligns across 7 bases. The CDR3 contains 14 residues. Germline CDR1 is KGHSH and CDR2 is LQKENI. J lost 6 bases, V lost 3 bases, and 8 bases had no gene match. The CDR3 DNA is TGTGCCAGCTCACCTTCTATAGGGGGCTCCGAGCAGTACTTC. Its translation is CASSPSIGGSEQYF.

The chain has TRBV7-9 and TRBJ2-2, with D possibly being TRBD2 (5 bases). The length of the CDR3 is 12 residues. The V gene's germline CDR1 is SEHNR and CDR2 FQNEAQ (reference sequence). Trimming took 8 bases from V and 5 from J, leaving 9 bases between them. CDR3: CASDYLTGELFF. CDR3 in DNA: TGTGCCAGCGACTATTTGACCGGGGAGCTGTTTTTT.

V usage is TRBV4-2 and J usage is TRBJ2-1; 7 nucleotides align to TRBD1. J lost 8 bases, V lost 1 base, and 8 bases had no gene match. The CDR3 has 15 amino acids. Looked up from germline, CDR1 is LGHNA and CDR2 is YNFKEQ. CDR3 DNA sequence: TGTGCCAGCAGCCAAGTCCCAGGGACAGTAGATGAGCAGTTCTTC. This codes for CASSQVPGTVDEQFF.

Here the CDR3 reads CASSEQGGEKLFF. CDR3 DNA sequence: TGTGCCAGCAGTGAACAGGGTGGGGAAAAACTGTTTTTT. The V gene is TRBV6-4, the J gene TRBJ1-4, with a tentative D call TRBD1 (6 bases). CDR1 is MRHNA and CDR2 is SNTAGT in the germline V gene. Trimming cost V 3 bases and J 8 bases, with 10 bases left between them. This CDR3 has 13 amino acids.

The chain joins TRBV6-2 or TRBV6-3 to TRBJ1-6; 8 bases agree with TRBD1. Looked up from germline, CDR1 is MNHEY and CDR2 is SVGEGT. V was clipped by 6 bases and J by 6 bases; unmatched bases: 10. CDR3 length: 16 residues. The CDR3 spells CASSEMTGASNSPLHF. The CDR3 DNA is TGTGCCAGCAGCGAGATGACAGGGGCTTCTAATTCACCCCTCCACTTT.

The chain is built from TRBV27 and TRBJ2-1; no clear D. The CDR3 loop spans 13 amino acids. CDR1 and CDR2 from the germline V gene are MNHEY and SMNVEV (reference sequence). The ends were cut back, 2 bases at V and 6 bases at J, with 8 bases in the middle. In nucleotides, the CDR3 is TGTGCCAGCAGTTTAGCTTCATCCAATGAGCAGTTCTTC. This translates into CASSLASSNEQFF.

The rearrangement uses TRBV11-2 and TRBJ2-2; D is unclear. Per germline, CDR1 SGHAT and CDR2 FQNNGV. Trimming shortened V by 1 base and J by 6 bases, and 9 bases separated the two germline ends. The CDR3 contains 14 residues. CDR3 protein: CASSLGSWAGELFF. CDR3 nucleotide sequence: TGTGCCAGCAGCTTAGGCTCCTGGGCCGGGGAGCTGTTTTTT.

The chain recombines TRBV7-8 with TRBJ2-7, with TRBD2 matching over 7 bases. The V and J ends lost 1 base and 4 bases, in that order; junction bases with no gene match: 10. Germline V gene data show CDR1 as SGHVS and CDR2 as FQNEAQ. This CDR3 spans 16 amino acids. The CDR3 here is CASSLGGRAGVYEQYF. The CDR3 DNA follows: TGTGCCAGCAGCTTAGGGGGTAGGGCGGGAGTATACGAGCAGTACTTC. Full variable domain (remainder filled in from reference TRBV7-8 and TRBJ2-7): GAGVSQSPRYKVAKRGQDVALRCDPISGHVSLFWYQQALGQGPEFLTYFQNEAQLDKSGLPSDRFFAERPEGSVSTLKIQRTQQEDSAVYLCASSLGGRAGVYEQYFGPGTRLTVT.

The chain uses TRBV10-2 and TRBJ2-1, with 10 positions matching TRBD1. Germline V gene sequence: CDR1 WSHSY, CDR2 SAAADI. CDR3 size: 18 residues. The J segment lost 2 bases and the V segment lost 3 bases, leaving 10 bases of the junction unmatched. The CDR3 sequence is CASSDGTGVYYPYNEQFF. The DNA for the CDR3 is TGCGCCAGCAGTGACGGGACAGGGGTCTACTACCCCTACAATGAGCAGTTCTTC.

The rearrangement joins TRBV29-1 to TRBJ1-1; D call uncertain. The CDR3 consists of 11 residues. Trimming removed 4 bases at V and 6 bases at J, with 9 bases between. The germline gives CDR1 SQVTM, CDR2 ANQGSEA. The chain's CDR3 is CSVVRIAEAFF. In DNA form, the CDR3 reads TGCAGCGTTGTTCGAATCGCTGAAGCTTTCTTT.

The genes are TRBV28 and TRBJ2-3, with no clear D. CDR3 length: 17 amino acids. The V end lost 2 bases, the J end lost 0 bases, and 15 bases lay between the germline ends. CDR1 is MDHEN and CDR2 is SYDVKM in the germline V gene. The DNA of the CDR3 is TGTGCCAGCAGTTTAATATACACCCACTCTAGCACAGATACGCAGTATTTT. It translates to CASSLIYTHSSTDTQYF.